This is a list of T cell receptor beta chains from one sample in a study of blood T cell repertoires in COVID-19. Repertoires were generated with immunoSEQ multiplex PCR, while TCRdb's copy carries only in-frame clones and drops some. The table includes nearly 200,000 clones, 80% to 90% detected once. The sample was PBMCs or T cells enriched from blood (not recorded which). These receptors all come from a woman aged 18-35 years who had recovered from COVID-19. Each CDR3 is given with its conserved first and last residue. The order of the fields is D gene, V gene, J gene, clone size, CDR3 DNA, CDR3 protein. The D gene is left open where the match is weak. Clone size, where shown, is once, few, many, or a class for clones that have expanded.

TRBD2	TRBV7-2	TRBJ2-7	NA	TGTGCCAGCAGCTTATATTTAAGCGGGGGGACCACCTACGAGCAGTACTTC	CASSLYLSGGTTYEQYF
NA	TRBV27	TRBJ1-2	NA	TGTGCCAGCAGTCCCCGGGGAGGGAGGGATGGCTACACCTTC	CASSPRGGRDGYTF
TRBD1	TRBV2	TRBJ1-3	NA	TGTGCCAGCAAAGGGCAGGGGGCGATCGGAAACACCATATATTTT	CASKGQGAIGNTIYF
TRBD1	TRBV11-3	TRBJ1-2	NA	TGTGCCAGCAGCTTTGGGACAGGGGGCGGATCTAACTATGGCTACACCTTC	CASSFGTGGGSNYGYTF
NA	TRBV10-2	TRBJ2-3	NA	TGCGCCAGTAGGGGGATTGGGACAGATACGCAGTATTTT	CASRGIGTDTQYF
TRBD1	TRBV10-2	TRBJ2-3	NA	TGCGCCAGCCTGTGGCAGGGGGCCTACGATACGCAGTATTTT	CASLWQGAYDTQYF
TRBD1	TRBV19	TRBJ1-6	NA	TGTGCCAGTCGCCGGGACAGCTCGTATAATTCACCCCTCCACTTT	CASRRDSSYNSPLHF
NA	TRBV10-1	TRBJ1-1	NA	TGCGCCAAACTGGGAGGACTGAACACTGAAGCTTTCTTT	CAKLGGLNTEAFF
TRBD1	TRBV6-5	TRBJ1-1	NA	TGTGCCAGCAGTCAGTCCGGGACAGCACCGGAAGCTTTCTTT	CASSQSGTAPEAFF
TRBD1	TRBV3-1/TRBV3-2	TRBJ1-4	once	TGTGCCAGCAGCCACCGGGACAGGGGGTCGGCTAATGAAAAACTGTTTTTT	CASSHRDRGSANEKLFF
NA	TRBV9	TRBJ2-1	NA	TGTGCCAGCAGCGTAGGCAGTTTCTCCTACAATGAGCAGTTCTTC	CASSVGSFSYNEQFF
TRBD1	TRBV6-5	TRBJ1-6	NA	TGTGCCAGCAGTTATGAGGGGGCTTATAATTCACCCCTCCACTTT	CASSYEGAYNSPLHF
TRBD1	TRBV4-2	TRBJ1-2	NA	TGTGCCAGCAGCCAAGCCGAAGGTGGGTACTCCGGGACAGGGAATGGCTACACCTTC	CASSQAEGGYSGTGNGYTF
NA	TRBV19	TRBJ2-1	once	TGTGCCAGTAGTCGGGGGAATTCCCACAATGAGCAGTTCTTC	CASSRGNSHNEQFF
TRBD1	TRBV5-1	TRBJ1-2	once	TGCGCCAGCAGCTTGGTTAGTCTACAGGGGGCTGGCTACACCTTC	CASSLVSLQGAGYTF
NA	TRBV7-9	TRBJ1-3	NA	TGTGCCAGCAGCGGGCGAAAGAGCACTGGAAACACCATATATTTT	CASSGRKSTGNTIYF
TRBD1	TRBV3-1/TRBV3-2	TRBJ1-4	NA	TGTGCCAGCAGCCAAGATATCCGGACAGGGGGGTCGGAAAAACTGTTTTTT	CASSQDIRTGGSEKLFF
NA	TRBV28	TRBJ2-7	NA	TGTGCCAGCAGACTCGACAGGTACGAGCAGTACTTC	CASRLDRYEQYF
NA	TRBV29-1	TRBJ1-1	NA	TGCAGCGTTGCGCATCGGGCAGGGTCGAACACTGAAGCTTTCTTT	CSVAHRAGSNTEAFF
TRBD1	TRBV5-1	TRBJ2-5	NA	TGCGCCAGCAGCTTACAGGGGGCGAAAGAGACCCAGTACTTC	CASSLQGAKETQYF
TRBD1	TRBV19	TRBJ1-2	NA	TGTGCCAGTACCACACAGGGGGACTATGGCTACACCTTC	CASTTQGDYGYTF
NA	TRBV5-1	TRBJ2-6	few	TGCGCCAGCAGCTTGGGACTATCCTCTGGGGCCAACGTCCTGACTTTC	CASSLGLSSGANVLTF
NA	TRBV6-5	TRBJ2-1	NA	TGTGCCAGCAGGATCCGGGACATTCACAATGAGCAGTTCTTC	CASRIRDIHNEQFF
NA	TRBV28	TRBJ1-3	once	TGTGCCAGCAGTTTACGGTTAGGGGGCTCTGGAAACACCATATATTTT	CASSLRLGGSGNTIYF
TRBD1	TRBV5-1	TRBJ1-6	NA	TGCGCCAGCAGCTTTACAGGGGGCGTCAATAATTCACCCCTCCACTTT	CASSFTGGVNNSPLHF
NA	TRBV7-7	TRBJ2-7	NA	TGTGCCAGCAGCAAATTCTCAGGGTCTTCCTACGAGCAGTACTTC	CASSKFSGSSYEQYF
NA	TRBV28	TRBJ2-4	NA	TGTGCCAGCAGTTTAATGGGGGGGGCCCCCAGAAACATTCAGTACTTC	CASSLMGGAPRNIQYF
NA	TRBV7-9	TRBJ1-1	NA	TGTGCCAGCAGCTTGACCCAGGCCCCGTCCACTGAAGCTTTCTTT	CASSLTQAPSTEAFF
NA	TRBV7-9	TRBJ1-2	NA	TGTGCCAGCAGTACCTCGGGAGGGTCCGCGGGCTATGGCTACACCTTC	CASSTSGGSAGYGYTF
TRBD1	TRBV6-5	TRBJ1-5	NA	TGTGCCAGCGGGACAGGGTATAAGCAGCCCCAGCATTTT	CASGTGYKQPQHF
NA	TRBV7-9	TRBJ1-1	NA	TGTGCCAGCAGCTTAGCCCCAGGGGACACTGAAGCTTTCTTT	CASSLAPGDTEAFF
TRBD1	TRBV7-9	TRBJ2-7	few	TGTGCCAGCAGCAGGGGGACAGCAAGAACCTACGAGCAGTACTTC	CASSRGTARTYEQYF
TRBD2	TRBV2	TRBJ2-1	NA	TGTGCCACCCAAGCGGGGGGCTACAATGAGCAGTTCTTC	CATQAGGYNEQFF
NA	TRBV9	TRBJ1-2	NA	TGTGCCAGCAGCGAGGCCGATCGACTTATCGGCTACACCTTC	CASSEADRLIGYTF
NA	TRBV9	TRBJ2-5	NA	TGTGCCAGCAGCGTAGCGGAGGAGACCCAGTACTTC	CASSVAEETQYF
NA	TRBV6-1	TRBJ1-2	once	TGTGCCAGCAGTGAAATGCGGGGGGCGGGCTATGGCTACACCTTC	CASSEMRGAGYGYTF
NA	TRBV2	TRBJ1-2	once	TGTGCCAGCAGAGCGGGGTATTTGGGTAACTATGGCTACACCTTC	CASRAGYLGNYGYTF
NA	TRBV4-1	TRBJ2-7	NA	TGCGCCAGCAGCCTCCGGGCCCTGACTAACTACGAGCAGTACTTC	CASSLRALTNYEQYF